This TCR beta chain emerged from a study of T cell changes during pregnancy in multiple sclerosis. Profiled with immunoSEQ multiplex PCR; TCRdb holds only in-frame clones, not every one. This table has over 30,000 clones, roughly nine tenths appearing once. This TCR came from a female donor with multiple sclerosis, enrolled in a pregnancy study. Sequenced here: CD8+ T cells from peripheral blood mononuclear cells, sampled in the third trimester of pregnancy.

CDR3 DNA: TGTGCCAGCAGCTTTGGAGGAAACTACAATGAGCAGTTCTTC. Protein: CASSFGGNYNEQFF. The chain recombines TRBV7-9 with TRBJ2-1; maybe TRBD2 (5 bases). V was clipped by 3 bases and J by 3 bases, with 9 bases between them. The CDR3 totals 14 residues. CDR1 is SEHNR, CDR2 FQNEAQ, per germline (reference sequence).